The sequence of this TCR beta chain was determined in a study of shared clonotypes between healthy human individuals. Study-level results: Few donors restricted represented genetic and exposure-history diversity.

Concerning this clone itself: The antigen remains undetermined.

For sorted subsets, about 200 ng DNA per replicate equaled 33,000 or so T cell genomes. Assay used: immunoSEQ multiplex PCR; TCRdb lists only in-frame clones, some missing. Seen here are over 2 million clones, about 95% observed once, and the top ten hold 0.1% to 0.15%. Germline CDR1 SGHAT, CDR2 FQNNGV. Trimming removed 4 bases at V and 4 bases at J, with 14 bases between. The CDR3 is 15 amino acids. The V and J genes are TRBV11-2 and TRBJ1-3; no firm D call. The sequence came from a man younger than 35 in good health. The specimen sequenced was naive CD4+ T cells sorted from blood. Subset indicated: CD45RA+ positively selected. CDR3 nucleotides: TGTGCCAGCAGCTCGGACCCCCGAGTGGGAAACACCATATATTTT. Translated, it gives CASSSDPRVGNTIYF.